These 31 T cell receptor beta chains came from one sample sequenced in a study of response to subunit inactivated influenza vaccine. Each CDR3 protein is one row after TCRdb ran MiXCR on the RT-PCR reads. The sample contains about 570,000 distinct CDR3 sequences, approximately 10% of which appear only once. The sequenced sample was PBMCs from blood, obtained on the day of vaccination. These receptor sequences come from a man aged 45-65 years who received an inactivated influenza vaccine.

This clonotype was observed many times. This chain joins TRBV3-1 and TRBJ2-1; possible D gene TRBD2, 5 bases. The V gene's germline CDR1 is LGHDT and CDR2 YNNKEL (reference sequence). The length of the CDR3 is 13 residues. The germline V and J ends were trimmed by 4 bases and 10 bases, with 14 bases remaining between them. CDR3 DNA sequence: TGTGCCAGCAGCCTCGGTCTTACGGGGGAGCAGTTCTTC. Its translation: CASSLGLTGEQFF.

This clonotype was detected ten times or more. The rearrangement uses TRBV11-2 and TRBJ2-5; D not certain. The germline CDR1 and CDR2 sequences are SGHAT and FQNNGV. V dropped 4 bases and J dropped 1 base, with 13 bases sitting between them. The CDR3 contains 15 residues. CDR3 nucleotide sequence: TGTGCCAGCAGCTCACGATGGGGATCCCAAGAGACCCAGTACTTC. Translation gives CASSSRWGSQETQYF.

This chain joins TRBV11-2 and TRBJ2-3; D gene unclear. V gave up 5 bases and J gave up 1 base, with 10 bases separating them. The CDR3 is 14 residues long. Germline V lookup: CDR1 SGHAT, CDR2 FQNNGV. The CDR3 region has the DNA TGTGCCAGCAGCCATACCCTTCGCACAGATACGCAGTATTTT. Translated: CASSHTLRTDTQYF.

This clonotype came up a few times. V and J are TRBV19 and TRBJ2-3, with unresolved D. The germline V and J ends were trimmed by 2 bases and 1 base, with 4 bases remaining between them. This CDR3 has 13 amino acids. CDR1 and CDR2 (germline): LNHDA, SQIVND (reference sequence). CDR3 nucleotide sequence: TGTGCCAGTAGTATACAAGGCACAGATACGCAGTATTTT. Its translation: CASSIQGTDTQYF.

This chain uses TRBV18 with TRBJ2-4; 8 bases are a match to TRBD1. There are 15 residues in the CDR3. V lost 0 bases, J lost 5 bases, and 3 bases stayed unmatched. Germline values: CDR1 KGHSH, CDR2 LQKENI. The CDR3, as DNA: TGTGCCAGCTCACCACCGATGGGACAGGAAAACATTCAGTACTTC. It codes for CASSPPMGQENIQYF.

This clonotype was seen more than once but under ten times. The V gene is TRBV12-3 or TRBV12-4, the J gene TRBJ1-2; TRBD1 is a possible D gene (5 bases). V was pared by 1 base and J by 4 bases, with 10 bases between. The CDR3 runs to 14 residues. DNA for the CDR3: TGTGCCAGCAGTTTAGAGGGACGATCCTATGGCTACACCTTC. Translating it yields CASSLEGRSYGYTF.

The chain carries TRBV18 and TRBJ2-7; D is undetermined. Germline V lookup: CDR1 KGHSH, CDR2 LQKENI. Trimming shortened V by 0 bases and J by 5 bases, and 5 bases separated the two germline ends. The CDR3 totals 12 residues. CDR3 bases: TGTGCCAGCTCACCACCGAACCACGAGCAGTACGTC. Protein: CASSPPNHEQYV.

Only a few counts were recorded for this clonotype. The chain combines TRBV20-1 with TRBJ2-7; 10 nucleotides align to TRBD2. J lost 7 bases, V lost 5 bases, and 11 bases had no gene match. The length of the CDR3 is 14 residues. CDR1 and CDR2 from the germline V gene are DFQATT and SNEGSKA (reference sequence). CDR3 nucleotide sequence: TGCAGTGCTCCTTCTAGCGGGGGTGCCCGGGAGCAGTACTTC. It encodes CSAPSSGGAREQYF.

The chain uses TRBV12-3 or TRBV12-4 and TRBJ2-6; weak D call: TRBD2 (6 bases). The CDR3 consists of 19 residues. V dropped 3 bases and J dropped 0 bases, with 18 bases sitting between them. CDR3 in amino acids: CASSFIGDFLSSGANVLTF. CDR3 nucleotide sequence: TGTGCCAGCAGTTTTATCGGGGACTTTCTTAGCTCTGGGGCCAACGTCCTGACTTTC.

The rearrangement joins TRBV11-1 to TRBJ2-1; 10 bases match TRBD1. Unmatched junction bases numbered 15, after V lost 2 bases and J lost 5 bases. This CDR3 contains 19 residues. Germline V gene lookup returns CDR1 SGHAT and CDR2 FQDESV (reference sequence). In nucleotides, the CDR3 is TGTGCCAGCAGCTTATTAACGTTTAAAGGGACAGGGGAAAACAATGAGCAGTTCTTC. Amino acid sequence: CASSLLTFKGTGENNEQFF.

In its sample, this clonotype was seen many times. The V gene is TRBV7-9, the J gene TRBJ2-1; D is unresolved. The CDR3 runs 12 residues. Trimming took 5 bases from V and 9 from J, leaving 11 bases between them. CDR1 and CDR2 (germline): SEHNR, FQNEAQ (reference sequence). The CDR3 region is CASSKGLSEQFF. The CDR3 DNA follows: TGTGCCAGCAGCAAAGGCCTCTCTGAGCAGTTCTTC.

In its sample, this clonotype was seen many times. The chain employs TRBV29-1 and TRBJ2-5; 7 bases are shared with TRBD1. The CDR3 has 12 residues. V trimming: 5 bases; J trimming: 1 base; junction bases outside the gene matches: 1. CDR1 SQVTM and CDR2 ANQGSEA come from the germline V gene. CDR3 DNA: TGCAGCGTTCGGACAGGCCAAGAGACCCAGTACTTC. The encoded protein is CSVRTGQETQYF.

V gene TRBV4-2 combines with J gene TRBJ2-3; tentatively, D is TRBD2 (5 bases). CDR1 and CDR2 (germline): LGHNA, YNFKEQ. The CDR3 runs to 13 residues. V lost 3 bases and J 6 bases, leaving 10 bases between the germline ends. In nucleotides, the CDR3 is TGTGCCAGCAGCCAGGTCAGAGGGGATACGCAGTATTTT. Its protein product is CASSQVRGDTQYF.

This clonotype was detected a few times. The chain employs TRBV5-1 and TRBJ2-1; the match to TRBD1 covers 9 bases. The CDR3 runs to 14 residues. CDR1 is SGHRS and CDR2 is YFSETQ in the germline V gene. V lost 4 bases and J lost 6; bases outside the gene matches: 5. CDR3 sequence reads: CASSRGQGFNEQFF. The CDR3 DNA is TGCGCCAGCAGCCGCGGACAGGGGTTCAATGAGCAGTTCTTC.

In this sample, this clonotype turned up a few times. The genes are TRBV12-3 or TRBV12-4 and TRBJ2-1; 9 bases match TRBD1. V shed 2 bases, J shed 4 bases, and the junction held 6 bases outside the gene matches. The CDR3 covers 16 residues. This CDR3 reads CASSLSSGTGYNEQFF. The CDR3 coding sequence is TGTGCCAGCAGTTTATCTTCCGGGACAGGGTACAATGAGCAGTTCTTC.

The sample holds a few counts of this clonotype. The rearrangement links TRBV27 to TRBJ2-1, with D perhaps matching TRBD1 or TRBD2 (5 bases each). V dropped 5 bases and J dropped 7 bases, with 18 bases sitting between them. Germline-derived CDR1 and CDR2 are MNHEY and SMNVEV (reference sequence). The CDR3 has 15 residues. This chain's CDR3 is CASSTGTQGKNEQFF. The CDR3 nucleotides are TGTGCCAGCAGTACCGGGACCCAGGGTAAGAATGAGCAGTTCTTC.

This clonotype was seen a handful of times. J is TRBJ2-3 and V is TRBV6-2 or TRBV6-3; TRBD1 agrees at 8 bases. The V gene's germline CDR1 is MNHEY and CDR2 SVGEGT. This CDR3 region has 14 residues. With 11 bases clipped from V and 1 base from J, the junction kept 8 bases outside the gene matches. The CDR3 bases are TGTGCCTGCTGGGACAGGCGCGGCACAGATACGCAGTATTTT. Translating it yields CACWDRRGTDTQYF.

This clonotype was recorded a few times. This sequence joins TRBV6-5 and TRBJ2-4; D tentatively fits TRBD1 or TRBD2 (5 bases each). CDR3 length: 13 amino acids. V gave up 0 bases and J gave up 10 bases, with 10 bases separating them. Germline CDR1 is MNHEY and CDR2 is SVGAGI. CDR3 residues: CASSYSREGIQYF. In nucleotides, the CDR3 is TGTGCCAGCAGTTACTCGAGAGAGGGGATTCAGTACTTC.

The chain is built from TRBV6-5 and TRBJ2-3, with 10 bases that match TRBD2. V was clipped by 0 bases and J by 6 bases; unmatched bases: 15. Germline-derived CDR1 and CDR2 are MNHEY and SVGAGI. There are 19 residues in the CDR3. The CDR3 DNA sequence: TGTGCCAGCAGTTACTCCCGAGCCCCTTCTAGCGGGAGTTTGGATACGCAGTATTTT. Its translation is CASSYSRAPSSGSLDTQYF.

The gene calls are TRBV7-8 and TRBJ2-3; TRBD2 matches 12 bases. Germline V gives CDR1 SGHVS, CDR2 FQNEAQ. V shed 1 base, J shed 3 bases, and the junction held 2 bases outside the gene matches. This CDR3 region has 16 residues. CDR3 nucleotides: TGTGCCAGCAGCTTAGAGACTAGCGGGGGTACAGATACGCAGTATTTT. Protein: CASSLETSGGTDTQYF.

The chain couples TRBV7-9 to TRBJ2-7; 8 bases are a match to TRBD1. CDR3 length equals 16 residues. Losses at the gene ends were 0 bases for V and 2 bases for J; bases not matched to a gene: 6. Germline V CDR1 and CDR2: SEHNR, FQNEAQ (reference sequence). The CDR3 bases are TGTGCCAGCAGCTTAGCATTAGGACAGGGTCCCTACGAGCAGTACTTC. It translates to CASSLALGQGPYEQYF.

Ten or more counts support this clonotype. The chain links TRBV28 to TRBJ2-5; a possible D gene is TRBD1 (5 bases). V shed 5 bases and J shed 1 base, with 11 bases lying between them. The CDR3 runs 14 residues. The V gene's germline CDR1 is MDHEN and CDR2 SYDVKM. The CDR3 DNA reads TGTGCCAGCAGTGCCGACAGACGCCAAGAGACCCAGTACTTC. It encodes CASSADRRQETQYF. The full variable domain, with the rest looked up from reference TRBV28 and TRBJ2-5, is DVKVTQSSRYLVKRTGEKVFLECVQDMDHENMFWYRQDPGLGLRLIYFSYDVKMKEKGDIPEGYSVSREKKERFSLILESASTNQTSMYLCASSADRRQETQYFGPGTRLLVL.

The rearrangement links TRBV28 to TRBJ1-2, with a tentative D call TRBD1 (5 bases). In germline, CDR1 is MDHEN, CDR2 SYDVKM. This CDR3 is built from 12 residues. V was trimmed by 8 bases and J by 6 bases, leaving 13 bases between them. The CDR3 DNA reads as TGTGCCAGCCTTTCGGGGGGTGATGGCTACACCTTC. Its translation is CASLSGGDGYTF.

This clonotype was counted a few times. This rearrangement joins TRBV19 to TRBJ1-2, with unresolved D. Germline V gene lookup returns CDR1 LNHDA and CDR2 SQIVND (reference sequence). Trimming pared 8 bases from V and 4 bases from J, leaving 17 bases between. The CDR3 covers 14 residues. The CDR3 protein is CASVQQSLGYGYTF. For the CDR3, the DNA is TGTGCCAGTGTCCAGCAATCCCTTGGCTATGGCTACACCTTC.

To note about this clonotype: Since a much larger clone is just one base distant, this may be a read error. The chain has TRBV6-5 and TRBJ1-1; D is unclear. The CDR3 length is 16 residues. V was clipped by 0 bases and J by 1 base, with 12 bases between them. The V gene's germline CDR1 is MNHEY and CDR2 SVGAGI. For the CDR3, the DNA is TGTGCCAGCAGTTACTCGATCTGGCGACGGAACACTGAAGCTTTCTTT. Its translation is CASSYSIWRRNTEAFF.

This clonotype appeared a few times. This chain joins TRBV21-1 and TRBJ2-1. TRBV21-1 is recorded as a pseudogene. The CDR3 extends over 17 amino acids. CDR3 DNA sequence: TGTGCCAGCACCCGACCCAGAGGAGGGGGCTCCTACAATGAGCAGTTCTTC. This encodes CASTRPRGGGSYNEQFF.

Only a few counts were recorded for this clonotype. V is TRBV28 and J is TRBJ2-1; 12 bases are shared with TRBD2. The CDR3 has 16 residues. From germline, CDR1 is MDHEN and CDR2 SYDVKM. Trimming took 6 bases from V and 7 from J; bases not matched to a gene: 10. The CDR3 sequence is CASSSLAGGPWNEQFF. The CDR3 nucleotides read TGTGCCAGCAGCTCTCTAGCGGGAGGGCCGTGGAATGAGCAGTTCTTC. Based on the CDR3 plus reference TRBV28 and TRBJ2-1, the full variable domain is DVKVTQSSRYLVKRTGEKVFLECVQDMDHENMFWYRQDPGLGLRLIYFSYDVKMKEKGDIPEGYSVSREKKERFSLILESASTNQTSMYLCASSSLAGGPWNEQFFGPGTRLTVL.

This clonotype was seen more than once but under ten times. The V and J genes are TRBV10-3 and TRBJ2-4, with D perhaps given as TRBD1 or TRBD2 (5 bases each). CDR3 length: 12 amino acids. Per germline, CDR1 ENHRY and CDR2 SYGVKD. Trimming shortened V by 10 bases and J by 5 bases, and 12 bases separated the two germline ends. This CDR3 reads CATGTAQNIQYF. The CDR3 DNA follows: TGTGCCACCGGGACGGCCCAAAACATTCAGTACTTC.

This chain connects TRBV20-1 to TRBJ2-5, with D perhaps assigned TRBD1 or TRBD2 (6 bases each). Trimming shortened V by 3 bases and J by 5 bases, and 22 bases separated the two germline ends. CDR1 and CDR2 (germline): DFQATT, SNEGSKA (reference sequence). This CDR3 region has 16 residues. CDR3 sequence (DNA): TGCAGTGCTAGGGGGGGCCTGGGCACGATGAGGGAGACCCAGTACTTC. This sequence encodes CSARGGLGTMRETQYF.

In this sample, this clonotype turned up a few times. The rearrangement links TRBV9 to TRBJ1-1; 8 bases fit TRBD1. The CDR3 runs to 16 residues. Germline trimming cut 0 bases from V and 1 base from J; bases unmatched to any gene: 5. The V gene's germline CDR1 is SGDLS and CDR2 YYNGEE. Here the CDR3 DNA reads TGTGCCAGCAGCGTAGCTCATCAGGGGGCGAACACTGAAGCTTTCTTT. This encodes CASSVAHQGANTEAFF.

The chain couples TRBV5-1 to TRBJ2-7; 7 bases line up with TRBD1. J gave up 0 bases and V 2 bases, and 2 bases lay outside the gene matches. This CDR3 has 14 residues. Looked up from germline, CDR1 is SGHRS and CDR2 is YFSETQ. The CDR3 DNA follows: TGCGCCAGCAGCTTTGACAGGGACTCCTACGAGCAGTACTTC. Protein sequence: CASSFDRDSYEQYF.